This entry features one TCR beta chain sequence. CDR3 length: 12 amino acids. V shed 6 bases and J 9 bases; nucleotides not matched to a gene: 3. Germline V gives CDR1 MNHEY, CDR2 SVGEGT. TCRdb called the 5' RACE reads again in MiXCR, with one record for every CDR3 protein. The sample shows 600,000 to 800,000 distinct CDR3 sequences, over 20% of them seen only once. These data originate in a study of identical twins. These same records also appear under a second study, on T cells expressing NK-cell markers.

The sequence derives from a woman aged 18 to 35 in good health. The sequencing sample was made of PBMCs. V gene TRBV6-2 or TRBV6-3 combines with J gene TRBJ2-3; 10 bases fit TRBD1. The CDR3 DNA follows: TGTGCCAGCAGGGGACAGGGGATCACGCAGTATTTT. As protein: CASRGQGITQYF.